The entry that follows covers one TCR beta chain sequence. The target antigen is unknown. The sample originates from a study of regulatory T cells in long-lasting Graves disease. Findings of the study overall: There was favoring of TRBV28, TRBJ1-2 and TRBJ2-5 in persistent disease.

This CDR3 has 12 residues. The germline V and J ends were trimmed by 5 bases and 8 bases, with 9 bases remaining between them. Per the germline V gene, CDR1 is MNHNS and CDR2 is SASEGT. Time point specified: persistent/refractory GD, antithyroid drugs over 5 years with positive TRAb. There was RNA extracted from PBMCs, and the TCR library was made from it. Arm-PCR of CDR3 regions and iRepertoire HTBI primers were the basis on which TCR beta libraries were built. Each CDR3 protein gets one entry after TCRdb re-called the multiplex PCR reads with MiXCR. The sample shows approximately 380,000 distinct CDR3 sequences, 20% of them seen only once.

The V call is TRBV6-1, the J call TRBJ2-2; no definite D call. This specimen consisted of peripheral blood mononuclear cells (PBMCs), obtained when the disease was refractory, from a patient treated with antithyroid drugs. The source of this sequence is a female donor with Graves disease. In nucleotides, the CDR3 is TGTGCCAGCAGTCATCTACAAGGGGAGCTGTTTTTT. Protein: CASSHLQGELFF.